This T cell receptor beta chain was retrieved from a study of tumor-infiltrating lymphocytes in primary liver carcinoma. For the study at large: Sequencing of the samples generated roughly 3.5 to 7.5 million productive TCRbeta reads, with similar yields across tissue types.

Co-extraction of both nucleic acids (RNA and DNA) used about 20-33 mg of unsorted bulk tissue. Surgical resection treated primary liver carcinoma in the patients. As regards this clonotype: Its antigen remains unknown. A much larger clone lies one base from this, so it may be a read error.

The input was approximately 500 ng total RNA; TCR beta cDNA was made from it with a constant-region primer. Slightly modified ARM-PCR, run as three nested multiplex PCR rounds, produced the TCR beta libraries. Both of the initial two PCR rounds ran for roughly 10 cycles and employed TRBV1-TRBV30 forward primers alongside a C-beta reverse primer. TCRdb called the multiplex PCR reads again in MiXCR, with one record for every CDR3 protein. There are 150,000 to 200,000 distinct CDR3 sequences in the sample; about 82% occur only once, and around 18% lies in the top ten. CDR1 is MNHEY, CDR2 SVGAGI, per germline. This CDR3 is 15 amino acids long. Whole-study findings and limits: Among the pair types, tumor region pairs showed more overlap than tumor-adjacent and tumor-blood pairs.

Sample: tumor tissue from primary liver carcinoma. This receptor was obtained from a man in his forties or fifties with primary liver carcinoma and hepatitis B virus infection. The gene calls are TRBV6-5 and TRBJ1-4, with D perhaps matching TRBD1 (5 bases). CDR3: CTSSPLLGDSGKLFF. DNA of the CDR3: TGTACCAGCAGTCCACTCTTGGGGGATTCTGGAAAACTGTTTTTT.